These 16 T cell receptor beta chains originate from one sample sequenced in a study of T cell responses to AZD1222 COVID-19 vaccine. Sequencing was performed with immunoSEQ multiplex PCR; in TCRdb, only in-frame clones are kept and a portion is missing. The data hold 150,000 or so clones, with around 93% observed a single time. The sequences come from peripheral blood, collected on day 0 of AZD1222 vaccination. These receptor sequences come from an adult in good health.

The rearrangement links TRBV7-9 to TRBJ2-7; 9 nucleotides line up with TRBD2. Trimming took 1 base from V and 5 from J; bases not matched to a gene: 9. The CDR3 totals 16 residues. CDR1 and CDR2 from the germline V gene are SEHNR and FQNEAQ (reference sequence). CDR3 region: CASSLGGRGGPHEQYF. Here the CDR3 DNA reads TGTGCCAGCAGCTTAGGTGGGCGGGGGGGCCCCCACGAGCAGTACTTC.

CDR3 amino acids: CASSPSVLASQPQHF. The DNA of the CDR3 is TGCGCCAGCAGCCCCTCAGTCCTGGCCTCCCAGCCCCAGCATTTT. This rearrangement joins TRBV4-1 to TRBJ1-5; D is uncertain. V was pared by 4 bases and J by 7 bases, with 17 bases between. Germline CDR1 reads MGHRA; CDR2 reads YSYEKL. This CDR3 has 15 amino acids.

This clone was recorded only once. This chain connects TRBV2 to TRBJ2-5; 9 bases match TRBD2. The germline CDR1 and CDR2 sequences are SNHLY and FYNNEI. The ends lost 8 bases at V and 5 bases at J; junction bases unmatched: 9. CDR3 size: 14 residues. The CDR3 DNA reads TGTGCCAGCGGGTGGGTAGCGGGGGTCGAGACCCAGTACTTC. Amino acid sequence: CASGWVAGVETQYF.

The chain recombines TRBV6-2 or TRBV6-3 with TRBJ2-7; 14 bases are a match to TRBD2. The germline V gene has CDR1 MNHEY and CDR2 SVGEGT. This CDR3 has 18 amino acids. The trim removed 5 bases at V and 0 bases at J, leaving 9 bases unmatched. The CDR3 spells CASSDGLAGGPSSYEQYF. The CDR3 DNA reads TGTGCCAGCAGTGACGGACTAGCGGGGGGCCCTAGCTCCTACGAGCAGTACTTC.

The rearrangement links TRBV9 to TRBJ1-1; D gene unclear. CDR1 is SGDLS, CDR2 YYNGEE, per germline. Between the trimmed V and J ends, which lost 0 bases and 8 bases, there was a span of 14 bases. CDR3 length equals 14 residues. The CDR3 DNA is TGTGCCAGCAGCGTAGCGGGAACGCTAACCGAAGCTTTCTTT. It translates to CASSVAGTLTEAFF.

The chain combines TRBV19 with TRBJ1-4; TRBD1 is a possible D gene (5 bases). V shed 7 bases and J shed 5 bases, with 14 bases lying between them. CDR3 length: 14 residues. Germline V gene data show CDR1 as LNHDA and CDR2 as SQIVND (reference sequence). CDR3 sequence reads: CASNRFGGNEKLFF. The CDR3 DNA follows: TGTGCCAGTAACCGTTTCGGGGGAAATGAAAAACTGTTTTTT.

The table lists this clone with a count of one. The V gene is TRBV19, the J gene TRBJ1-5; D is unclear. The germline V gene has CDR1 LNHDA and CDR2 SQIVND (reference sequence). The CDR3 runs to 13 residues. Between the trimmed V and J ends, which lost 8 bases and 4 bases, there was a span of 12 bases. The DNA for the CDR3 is TGTGCCAGTGGCCAGGAGTCGAATCAGCCCCAGCATTTT. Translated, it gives CASGQESNQPQHF.

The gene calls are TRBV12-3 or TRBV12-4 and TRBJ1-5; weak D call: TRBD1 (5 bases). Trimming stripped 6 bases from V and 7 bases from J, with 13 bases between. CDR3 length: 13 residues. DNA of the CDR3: TGTGCCAGCAGCGCAAACCGGGGGCAGCCCCAGCATTTT. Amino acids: CASSANRGQPQHF.

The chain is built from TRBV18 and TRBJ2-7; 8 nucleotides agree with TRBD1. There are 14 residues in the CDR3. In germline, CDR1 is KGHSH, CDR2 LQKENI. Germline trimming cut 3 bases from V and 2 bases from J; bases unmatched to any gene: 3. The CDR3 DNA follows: TGTGCCAGCTCACCCGGGACAGGAGCCTACGAGCAGTACTTC. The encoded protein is CASSPGTGAYEQYF.

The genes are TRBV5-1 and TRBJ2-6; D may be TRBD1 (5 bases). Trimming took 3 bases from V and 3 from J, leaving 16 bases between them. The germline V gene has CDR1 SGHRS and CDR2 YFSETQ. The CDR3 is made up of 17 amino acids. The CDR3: CASSWYSRASGANVLTF. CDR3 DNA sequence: TGCGCCAGCAGCTGGTATTCCAGGGCGAGTGGGGCCAACGTCCTGACTTTC.

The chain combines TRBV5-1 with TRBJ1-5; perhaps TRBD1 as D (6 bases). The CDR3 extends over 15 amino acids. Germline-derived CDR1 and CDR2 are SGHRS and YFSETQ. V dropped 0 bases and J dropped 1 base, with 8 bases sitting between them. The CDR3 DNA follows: TGCGCCAGCAGCTTGGACGGACAGAGCAATCAGCCCCAGCATTTT. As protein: CASSLDGQSNQPQHF.

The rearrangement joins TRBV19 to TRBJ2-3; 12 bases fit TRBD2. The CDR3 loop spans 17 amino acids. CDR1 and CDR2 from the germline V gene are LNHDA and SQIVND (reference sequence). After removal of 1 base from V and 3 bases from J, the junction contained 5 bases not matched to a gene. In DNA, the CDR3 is TGTGCCAGTAGTATAGCTAGGACTAGCGGGGTGACAGATACGCAGTATTTT. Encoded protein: CASSIARTSGVTDTQYF.

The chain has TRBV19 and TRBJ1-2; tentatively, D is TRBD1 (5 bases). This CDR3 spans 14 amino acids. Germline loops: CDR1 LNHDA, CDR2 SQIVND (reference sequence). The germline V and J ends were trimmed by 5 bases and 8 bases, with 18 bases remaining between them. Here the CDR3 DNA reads TGTGCCAGTAGTTCCGGGACCCTCCCGCAGGGCTACACCTTC. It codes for CASSSGTLPQGYTF.

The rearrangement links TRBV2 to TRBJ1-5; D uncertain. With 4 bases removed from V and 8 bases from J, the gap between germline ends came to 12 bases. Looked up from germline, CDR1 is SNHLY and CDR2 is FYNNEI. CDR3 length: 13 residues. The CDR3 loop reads CASSVLGREPQHF. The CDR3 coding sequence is TGTGCCAGCAGTGTTTTAGGGAGGGAGCCCCAGCATTTT.

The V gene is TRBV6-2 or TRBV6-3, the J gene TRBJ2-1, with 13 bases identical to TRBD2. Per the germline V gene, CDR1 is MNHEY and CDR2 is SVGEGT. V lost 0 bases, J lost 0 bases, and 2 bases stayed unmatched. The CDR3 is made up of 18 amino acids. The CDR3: CASSYSTSGGTSYNEQFF. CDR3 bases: TGTGCCAGCAGTTACTCGACTAGCGGGGGGACCTCCTACAATGAGCAGTTCTTC.

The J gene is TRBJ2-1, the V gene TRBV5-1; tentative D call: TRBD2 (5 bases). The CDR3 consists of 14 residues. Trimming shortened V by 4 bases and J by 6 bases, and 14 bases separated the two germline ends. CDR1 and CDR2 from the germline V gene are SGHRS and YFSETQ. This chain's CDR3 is CASSLVRGINEQFF. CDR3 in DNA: TGCGCCAGCAGCCTCGTACGGGGTATCAATGAGCAGTTCTTC.